Below are 8 T cell receptor beta chains sequenced from a single sample in a study of T-cell reconstitution after alpha-beta-depleted transplantation in children. The library targeted TCRbeta and was prepared with unique molecular identifiers. TCRdb processed the PCR reads anew with MiXCR; each CDR3 protein has one entry. The top ten clones hold about 9.5% of a sample with about 270,000 distinct CDR3 sequences, roughly 9.5% of them seen once. The sample in question was PBMCs from the stem cell graft donor, obtained from the stem cell graft. All receptors come from a human donor who donated a stem cell graft to a child with SCID.

V and J are TRBV5-1 and TRBJ2-7; unclear D gene. In germline, CDR1 is SGHRS, CDR2 YFSETQ. Trimming took off 0 bases at V and 4 bases at J, with 11 bases between the two ends. The CDR3 is 14 amino acids. The CDR3 reads CASSLVGSNYEQYF. In DNA form, the CDR3 reads TGCGCCAGCAGCTTGGTTGGCAGCAATTACGAGCAGTACTTC. The full variable domain, with the rest looked up from reference TRBV5-1 and TRBJ2-7, is KAGVTQTPRYLIKTRGQQVTLSCSPISGHRSVSWYQQTPGQGLQFLFEYFSETQRNKGNFPGRFSGRQFSNSRSEMNVSTLELGDSALYLCASSLVGSNYEQYFGPGTRLTVT.

The chain employs TRBV6-1 and TRBJ2-2; D not resolved. Looked up from germline, CDR1 is MNHNS and CDR2 is SASEGT. This CDR3 is 18 amino acids long. V lost 0 bases and J lost 0, with 14 bases in between. The DNA of the CDR3 is TGTGCCAGCAGTGAAGCGCTATATAGTTCCGCGAACACCGGGGAGCTGTTTTTT. It translates to CASSEALYSSANTGELFF.

This clonotype was seen many times. This chain joins TRBV6-1 and TRBJ1-1; 8 nucleotides match TRBD1. Germline trimming cut 4 bases from V and 4 bases from J; bases unmatched to any gene: 8. There are 15 residues in the CDR3. Germline CDR1 and CDR2: MNHNS and SASEGT. The CDR3 sequence: CASSVTQGVGTEAFF. The CDR3 bases are TGTGCCAGCAGTGTGACACAGGGGGTAGGCACTGAAGCTTTCTTT.

This clonotype was seen a few times. The chain couples TRBV29-1 to TRBJ1-2; the D gene is possibly TRBD1 (6 bases). Trimming removed 7 bases from V and 3 bases from J, with 18 bases in between. CDR1 and CDR2 (germline): SQVTM, ANQGSEA. The length of the CDR3 is 14 residues. CDR3 residues: CSASKGVVDYGYTF. CDR3 bases: TGCAGCGCCTCGAAGGGGGTCGTTGACTATGGCTACACCTTC.

This clonotype was picked up many times. This CDR3 is CASSQASGSSYNEQFF. In DNA, the CDR3 is TGCGCCAGCAGCCAAGCTTCGGGGAGCTCCTACAATGAGCAGTTCTTC. The chain is built from TRBV4-1 and TRBJ2-1; perhaps TRBD2 as D (5 bases). Germline CDR1 MGHRA, CDR2 YSYEKL. The CDR3 is 16 amino acids. The V end was cut by 1 base, the J end by 0 bases, with 10 bases between.

There are many counts of this clonotype. The chain has TRBV6-1 and TRBJ1-1; 7 nucleotides match TRBD1. V trimming: 4 bases; J trimming: 7 bases; junction bases outside the gene matches: 15. The CDR3 totals 16 residues. Germline loops: CDR1 MNHNS, CDR2 SASEGT. The CDR3 here is CASSASSLRGQVEAFF. CDR3 DNA: TGTGCCAGCAGTGCCTCCTCCTTGAGGGGGCAGGTTGAAGCTTTCTTT.

CDR3 in amino acids: CASSELAGVSNEQFF. In DNA, the CDR3 is TGCGCCAGCAGTGAGCTAGCGGGGGTTTCCAATGAGCAGTTCTTC. V is TRBV10-2 and J is TRBJ2-1, with TRBD2 matching over 10 bases. CDR1 and CDR2 from the germline V gene are WSHSY and SAAADI. This CDR3 region has 15 residues. The V segment lost 2 bases and the J segment 6 bases; nucleotides outside the gene matches: 4.

The chain carries TRBV3-1 and TRBJ2-3; the match to TRBD1 covers 9 bases. This CDR3 spans 15 amino acids. Germline CDR1 reads LGHDT; CDR2 reads YNNKEL (reference sequence). With 11 bases clipped from V and 3 bases from J, the junction kept 12 bases outside the gene matches. The CDR3 sequence is CACCKVGTGTDTQYF. DNA of the CDR3: TGTGCCTGCTGCAAGGTGGGGACAGGGACAGATACGCAGTATTTT.